This passage covers 32 T cell receptor beta chains from one sample sequenced in a study of technical replicates of blood from several donors. Profiling relied on immunoSEQ multiplex PCR, and the TCRdb table lists in-frame clones only, not all of them. The data hold about 18,000 clones, with about four fifths observed a single time. Sequenced material: PBMCs. The receptors were gathered from a human donor in good health. Some clones in this sample may be carry-over from other donors' samples.

The V call is TRBV18, the J call TRBJ2-7, with a tentative D call TRBD1 (6 bases). V gave up 5 bases and J gave up 3 bases, with 11 bases separating them. The CDR3 is 13 residues long. CDR1 is KGHSH, CDR2 LQKENI, per germline. As DNA, the CDR3 is TGTGCCAGCTCATTAGCCAGGGGCTACGAGCAGTACTTC. Its protein product is CASSLARGYEQYF.

This clone was found once. This rearrangement joins TRBV28 to TRBJ2-1, with 11 nucleotides matching TRBD2. Losses at the gene ends were 6 bases for V and 0 bases for J; bases not matched to a gene: 10. Germline V CDR1 and CDR2: MDHEN, SYDVKM. The CDR3 length is 18 residues. CDR3 DNA: TGTGCCAGCAGCTCTATCCTAGCGGGAGGAGGCTCCTACAATGAGCAGTTCTTC. Translation gives CASSSILAGGGSYNEQFF.

The chain is built from TRBV2 and TRBJ1-2, with D tentatively TRBD1 (6 bases). Looked up from germline, CDR1 is SNHLY and CDR2 is FYNNEI. Deletions cut 4 bases from V and 7 bases from J, with 22 bases between. There are 16 residues in the CDR3. This chain's CDR3 is CASSVTAGESIGGYTF. DNA of the CDR3: TGTGCCAGCAGTGTGACGGCAGGGGAAAGTATTGGTGGCTACACCTTC.

The chain uses TRBV4-1 and TRBJ2-5; 9 bases agree with TRBD1. From germline, CDR1 is MGHRA and CDR2 YSYEKL. This CDR3 is built from 16 residues. V shed 0 bases, J shed 5 bases, and the junction held 7 bases outside the gene matches. The CDR3: CASSQEGDRVRETQYF. The CDR3 DNA reads as TGCGCCAGCAGCCAAGAGGGGGACAGGGTCCGGGAGACCCAGTACTTC.

The chain is built from TRBV4-2 and TRBJ2-3; perhaps TRBD2 as D (5 bases). The germline V and J ends were trimmed by 4 bases and 8 bases, with 13 bases remaining between them. The CDR3 has 13 amino acids. Germline V gene data show CDR1 as LGHNA and CDR2 as YNFKEQ. CDR3 region: CASSLPGNPTQYF. DNA of the CDR3: TGTGCCAGCAGCCTCCCCGGGAACCCTACGCAGTATTTT.

The V call is TRBV28, the J call TRBJ2-7; 9 bases agree with TRBD2. The CDR3 has 19 amino acids. V trimming: 5 bases; J trimming: 0 bases; junction bases outside the gene matches: 17. Germline V gives CDR1 MDHEN, CDR2 SYDVKM. CDR3 nucleotide sequence: TGTGCCAGCAGTCCCTCGCTTATCCGACTAGCGGAGAGCTCCTACGAGCAGTACTTC. Encoded protein: CASSPSLIRLAESSYEQYF.

The rearrangement links TRBV28 to TRBJ1-2, with 10 bases matching TRBD1. The CDR3 is made up of 16 amino acids. Germline V gene sequence: CDR1 MDHEN, CDR2 SYDVKM. With V trimmed by 6 bases and J by 3 bases, 10 bases remained unmatched. In DNA form, the CDR3 reads TGTGCCAGCAGCCCACCGGGACAGGGGAATGACTATGGCTACACCTTC. Protein sequence: CASSPPGQGNDYGYTF.

The CDR3 here is CASSQWSMNTEAFF. The DNA for the CDR3 is TGCGCCAGCAGCCAATGGAGTATGAACACTGAAGCTTTCTTT. The V and J genes are TRBV5-1 and TRBJ1-1; no firm D call. Trimming took 4 bases from V and 0 from J, leaving 10 bases between them. CDR3 length: 14 amino acids. In germline, CDR1 is SGHRS, CDR2 YFSETQ.

This clone was observed once. The rearrangement links TRBV5-1 to TRBJ2-3, with D possibly being TRBD2 (6 bases). The CDR3 sequence is 15 residues long. Trimming took 0 bases from V and 4 from J, leaving 12 bases between them. Germline CDR1 and CDR2: SGHRS and YFSETQ. Here the CDR3 DNA reads TGCGCCAGCAGCTTGGCGCTAGCGAGGGCAGATACGCAGTATTTT. This sequence encodes CASSLALARADTQYF.

V gene TRBV27 combines with J gene TRBJ2-1; D perhaps matches TRBD2 (6 bases). Trimming left V 5 bases short and J 0 bases short, with 11 bases between. This CDR3 region has 15 residues. Germline CDR1 reads MNHEY; CDR2 reads SMNVEV (reference sequence). The CDR3 is CASSPSTSSYNEQFF. CDR3 nucleotide sequence: TGTGCCAGCAGTCCGTCGACTAGCTCCTACAATGAGCAGTTCTTC.

The chain uses TRBV18 and TRBJ2-1; 7 bases line up with TRBD2. Looked up from germline, CDR1 is KGHSH and CDR2 is LQKENI. The CDR3 has 14 amino acids. After removal of 5 bases from V and 0 bases from J, the junction contained 1 base not matched to a gene. The CDR3 DNA reads TGTGCCAGCTCATCGGGGGGCTCCTACAATGAGCAGTTCTTC. This translates into CASSSGGSYNEQFF.

The chain uses TRBV27 and TRBJ1-2; TRBD1 matches at 9 bases. V gave up 5 bases and J gave up 4 bases; unmatched junction bases: 11. The CDR3 runs to 16 residues. CDR1 and CDR2 (germline): MNHEY, SMNVEV (reference sequence). The DNA for the CDR3 is TGTGCCAGCAGTATCAAATCCGGGACAGGGATCTATGGCTACACCTTC. It codes for CASSIKSGTGIYGYTF.

The chain links TRBV10-3 to TRBJ2-5; D uncertain. TRBJ2-7 explains the end of the DNA better; the J call may be wrong. Germline V lookup: CDR1 ENHRY, CDR2 SYGVKD. The CDR3 consists of 12 residues. The CDR3 reads CAISPDIYEQYF. CDR3 DNA: TGTGCCATCAGTCCAGACATCTACGAGCAGTACTTC.

J is TRBJ1-1 and V is TRBV7-8; TRBD1 agrees at 7 bases. The germline gives CDR1 SGHVS, CDR2 FQNEAQ. Trimming removed 2 bases from V and 4 bases from J; junction bases left unmatched: 7. There are 15 residues in the CDR3. CDR3 sequence reads: CASSLTPSGGTEAFF. CDR3 coding DNA: TGTGCCAGCAGCTTAACCCCCTCAGGGGGCACTGAAGCTTTCTTT.

The J gene is TRBJ2-3, the V gene TRBV4-3; 7 nucleotides match TRBD2. The V gene's germline CDR1 is LGHNA and CDR2 YSLEER. CDR3 size: 14 residues. With V trimmed by 5 bases and J by 0 bases, 2 bases remained unmatched. CDR3 in DNA: TGCGCCAGCAGCGCTAGCGGTAGCACAGATACGCAGTATTTT. Amino acids: CASSASGSTDTQYF.

V and J are TRBV4-1 and TRBJ2-7, with 8 positions matching TRBD2. V dropped 4 bases and J dropped 1; count of bases not matched to a gene: 9. CDR3 length: 16 residues. The V gene's germline CDR1 is MGHRA and CDR2 YSYEKL. This chain's CDR3 is CASSLGAGVGSYEQYF. DNA for the CDR3: TGCGCCAGCAGCCTCGGAGCGGGAGTCGGATCCTACGAGCAGTACTTC.

The V gene is TRBV10-2, the J gene TRBJ2-2; D is perhaps TRBD2 (6 bases). CDR1 and CDR2 from the germline V gene are WSHSY and SAAADI. The CDR3 spans 13 residues. The V and J ends lost 3 bases and 6 bases respectively, with 8 bases between them. The CDR3, as DNA: TGCGCCAGCAGTGATACGGGGGCCGGGGAGCTGTTTTTT. Protein product: CASSDTGAGELFF.

The chain combines TRBV28 with TRBJ2-3; D is ambiguous. Germline V CDR1 and CDR2: MDHEN, SYDVKM. The CDR3 has 17 amino acids. The V end lost 5 bases, the J end lost 0 bases, and 18 bases lay between the germline ends. CDR3 nucleotide sequence: TGTGCCAGCAGTCCCCCCTTGGTAGCTACTAGCACAGATACGCAGTATTTT. It translates to CASSPPLVATSTDTQYF.

This clone has more than one count but fewer than ten. V usage is TRBV30 and J usage is TRBJ1-5; D not resolved. With 2 bases removed from V and 5 bases from J, the gap between germline ends came to 10 bases. This CDR3 spans 13 amino acids. CDR1 and CDR2 (germline): GTSNPN, SVGIG (reference sequence). The CDR3 here is CAWSRAAHQPQHF. CDR3 DNA sequence: TGTGCCTGGAGTCGAGCGGCCCATCAGCCCCAGCATTTT.

The chain employs TRBV11-2 and TRBJ2-1; 8 nucleotides agree with TRBD1. The CDR3 is 12 amino acids. J was trimmed by 7 bases and V by 5 bases; bases with no gene match: 1. From germline, CDR1 is SGHAT and CDR2 FQNNGV. CDR3 residues: CASSRQGNEQFF. Here the CDR3 DNA reads TGTGCCAGCAGCAGACAGGGGAATGAGCAGTTCTTC.

This chain connects TRBV19 to TRBJ2-2, with TRBD2 matching 16 bases. V shed 7 bases and J 5 bases; nucleotides not matched to a gene: 10. CDR1 is LNHDA and CDR2 is SQIVND in the germline V gene (reference sequence). This CDR3 is built from 18 residues. The CDR3 is CASTGLAGGPRSTGELFF. The CDR3 coding sequence is TGTGCCAGTACGGGACTAGCGGGAGGGCCTCGTAGTACCGGGGAGCTGTTTTTT.

The rearrangement uses TRBV9 and TRBJ2-7, with D maybe TRBD1 (6 bases). Trimming cost V 0 bases and J 2 bases, with 9 bases left between them. Germline CDR1 SGDLS, CDR2 YYNGEE. The CDR3 runs to 14 residues. The chain's CDR3 is CASSVAGTPYEQYF. CDR3 DNA sequence: TGTGCCAGCAGCGTAGCCGGGACACCCTACGAGCAGTACTTC.

The chain has TRBV6-1 and TRBJ2-5, with 7 bases fitting TRBD1. V lost 8 bases to trimming and J lost 1 base; unmatched junction nucleotides: 4. The CDR3 length is 13 residues. Germline CDR1 is MNHNS and CDR2 is SASEGT. CDR3 sequence (DNA): TGTGCCAGCGACAGGGATCCCCAAGAGACCCAGTACTTC. Encoded protein: CASDRDPQETQYF.

This chain joins TRBV5-1 and TRBJ2-1; D remains unclear. With 3 bases removed from V and 8 bases from J, the gap between germline ends came to 6 bases. There are 11 residues in the CDR3. CDR1 is SGHRS, CDR2 YFSETQ, per germline. The CDR3 sequence is CASSWLDEQFF. For the CDR3, the DNA is TGCGCCAGCAGCTGGCTGGATGAGCAGTTCTTC.

The chain uses TRBV28 and TRBJ1-5; TRBD1 matches 10 bases. Germline trimming cut 5 bases from V and 2 bases from J; bases unmatched to any gene: 15. Germline CDR1 MDHEN, CDR2 SYDVKM. The CDR3 contains 19 residues. CDR3 nucleotides: TGTGCCAGCAGTCCGATCTCCGGGACAGGGGCCCTAGGCAATCAGCCCCAGCATTTT. Its translation: CASSPISGTGALGNQPQHF.

This sequence joins TRBV4-1 and TRBJ2-2; 7 nucleotides align to TRBD1. V gave up 4 bases and J gave up 5 bases; unmatched junction bases: 4. This CDR3 region has 14 residues. The V gene's germline CDR1 is MGHRA and CDR2 YSYEKL. The CDR3 protein is CASSPGRGTGELFF. DNA of the CDR3: TGCGCCAGCAGCCCGGGCAGGGGGACCGGGGAGCTGTTTTTT.

This clone appeared once. Here the CDR3 DNA reads TGTGCCAGCAGCTTTCATCAGCGGGTGTACCCCACAGATACGCAGTATTTT. Its protein product is CASSFHQRVYPTDTQYF. The chain joins TRBV5-6 to TRBJ2-3; a weak D match, TRBD2 (6 bases). The CDR3 totals 17 residues. Germline V gives CDR1 SGHDT, CDR2 YYEEEE. Deletions cut 2 bases from V and 2 bases from J, with 18 bases between.

This clone has just a few counts. The chain has TRBV28 and TRBJ1-2, with 9 bases lining up with TRBD1. The trim removed 6 bases at V and 7 bases at J, leaving 9 bases unmatched. The CDR3 sequence is 14 residues long. The germline CDR1 and CDR2 sequences are MDHEN and SYDVKM. The chain's CDR3 is CASRPGQGYSGYTF. The CDR3 coding sequence is TGTGCCAGCAGACCGGGACAGGGTTACTCTGGCTACACCTTC.

The J gene is TRBJ2-3, the V gene TRBV28; 10 bases fit TRBD2. The CDR3 covers 15 residues. J was trimmed by 6 bases and V by 1 base; bases with no gene match: 4. Germline CDR1 reads MDHEN; CDR2 reads SYDVKM. The CDR3 DNA reads as TGTGCCAGCAGTTTATTACAGCGGGAGGGGGATACGCAGTATTTT. Amino acids: CASSLLQREGDTQYF.

The V gene is TRBV7-6, the J gene TRBJ2-3; the D is unclear. V was trimmed by 5 bases and J by 3 bases, leaving 9 bases between them. This CDR3 spans 13 amino acids. Germline CDR1 and CDR2: SGHVS and FNYEAQ. Here the CDR3 reads CASSPAVTDTQYF. In DNA, the CDR3 is TGTGCCAGCAGCCCCGCGGTAACAGATACGCAGTATTTT. Together with reference TRBV7-6 and TRBJ2-3, the CDR3 gives the full variable domain: GAGVSQSPRYKVTKRGQDVALRCDPISGHVSLYWYRQALGQGPEFLTYFNYEAQQDKSGLPNDRFSAERPEGSISTLTIQRTEQRDSAMYRCASSPAVTDTQYFGPGTRLTVL.

This clone was seen a handful of times. J is TRBJ1-1 and V is TRBV10-1; possibly TRBD1 for D (5 bases). V gave up 2 bases and J gave up 3 bases, with 13 bases separating them. The germline CDR1 and CDR2 sequences are WNHNN and SYGVQD (reference sequence). This CDR3 has 15 amino acids. The CDR3 sequence: CASSEGKGVYTEAFF. In nucleotides, the CDR3 is TGCGCCAGCAGTGAGGGTAAAGGGGTTTACACTGAAGCTTTCTTT.

The chain recombines TRBV19 with TRBJ1-5, with D unresolved. The V gene lost 3 bases and the J gene lost 0 bases, with 6 bases spanning the gap. This CDR3 has 14 amino acids. From germline, CDR1 is LNHDA and CDR2 SQIVND (reference sequence). The CDR3 DNA reads as TGTGCCAGTAGTATCAGCGTTAGCAATCAGCCCCAGCATTTT. Amino acids: CASSISVSNQPQHF.